The present TCR beta chain was sequenced within a study of OX40 agonist ivuxolimab in advanced cancers. Worth noting for this clone: Antigen specificity is unknown.

Findings of the study overall: Some nonresponders also had low normalized T-cell clonal expansion. At 0.1-3.0 mg/kg, partial responders had clonal expansion among the lowest observed.

Measured with immunoSEQ multiplex PCR; TCRdb has only the in-frame clones, and not every one. Among tens of thousands of clones listed, around 93% were seen once. Germline V CDR1 and CDR2: MNHEY, SVGAGI. V was trimmed by 10 bases and J by 4 bases, leaving 13 bases between them. This CDR3 contains 12 residues. The gene calls are TRBV6-5 and TRBJ1-1; tentative D call: TRBD1 (6 bases). The receptor was derived from an adult with an advanced solid tumor such as melanoma, head and neck, liver or kidney cancer. This specimen was CD4+ or CD8+ T cells sorted from blood, taken in a trial of the OX40 agonist ivuxolimab. CDR3 sequence: CAIRTGSTEAFF. The CDR3 bases are TGTGCCATCAGAACAGGGTCCACTGAAGCTTTCTTT.